The next 14 T cell receptor beta chains were all read from a single sample in a study of shared clonotypes between healthy human individuals. The table came from immunoSEQ multiplex PCR; TCRdb's copy has only in-frame clones and leaves some out. The repertoire holds 800,000 or so clones, with about 96% as singletons. CD45RO-negative, CCR7-selected cells formed the naive CD8 fraction, which excluded terminally differentiated effector memory CD45RA+ cells. The source material was naive CD8+ T cells sorted from blood. These receptors all come from a man younger than 40 in good health.

The V call is TRBV29-1, the J call TRBJ2-2; D unclear. The V and J ends lost 6 bases and 4 bases respectively, with 12 bases between them. The CDR3 is 13 residues long. The germline V gene encodes CDR1 SQVTM and CDR2 ANQGSEA. The CDR3 nucleotides read TGCAGCGTACTGTTACGTACCACCGGGGAGCTGTTTTTT. Translating gives CSVLLRTTGELFF.

The genes are TRBV7-9 and TRBJ1-2; 9 bases are a match to TRBD1. The V and J ends lost 5 bases and 3 bases, in that order; junction bases with no gene match: 7. This CDR3 has 15 residues. Germline V lookup: CDR1 SEHNR, CDR2 FQNEAQ (reference sequence). The CDR3 sequence is CASSDQDRGDYGYTF. The CDR3, as DNA: TGTGCCAGCAGCGACCAGGACAGGGGAGACTATGGCTACACCTTC.

This CDR3 reads CASSRTLFNQPQHF. CDR3 sequence (DNA): TGTGCCAGCAGTAGGACATTGTTCAATCAGCCCCAGCATTTT. The V gene is TRBV6-5, the J gene TRBJ1-5, with D tentatively TRBD1 (5 bases). The CDR3 loop spans 14 amino acids. V was shortened by 5 bases and J by 3 bases, with 11 bases between the two germline ends. The germline V gene has CDR1 MNHEY and CDR2 SVGAGI.

The chain employs TRBV14 and TRBJ2-7; no clear D. This CDR3 region has 13 residues. Between the trimmed V and J ends, which lost 1 base and 5 bases, there was a span of 9 bases. The V gene's germline CDR1 is SGHDN and CDR2 FVKESK. The CDR3 reads CASSQVQINEQYF. In DNA, the CDR3 is TGTGCCAGCAGCCAAGTCCAGATAAACGAGCAGTACTTC.

The genes are TRBV7-9 and TRBJ1-1, with 7 bases fitting TRBD1. The germline CDR1 and CDR2 sequences are SEHNR and FQNEAQ (reference sequence). J was trimmed by 0 bases and V by 3 bases; bases with no gene match: 16. This CDR3 spans 19 amino acids. This CDR3 reads CASSLPGTAIDLMNTEAFF. The CDR3 nucleotides are TGTGCCAGCAGCTTGCCCGGGACAGCGATAGATTTAATGAACACTGAAGCTTTCTTT.

This chain joins TRBV25-1 and TRBJ1-5; D is possibly TRBD1 (5 bases). The V and J ends lost 4 bases and 4 bases respectively, with 11 bases between them. The CDR3 is 14 residues long. Per germline, CDR1 MGHDK and CDR2 SYGVNS. CDR3 in amino acids: CASSVGTRNQPQHF. CDR3 nucleotide sequence: TGTGCCAGCAGTGTGGGGACTCGGAATCAGCCCCAGCATTTT.

The chain joins TRBV15 to TRBJ2-7, with 9 bases identical to TRBD1. From germline, CDR1 is LNHNV and CDR2 YYDKDF (reference sequence). Trimming at V came to 2 bases and at J to 5 bases, leaving 4 bases not matched to a gene. The CDR3 spans 14 residues. The DNA of the CDR3 is TGTGCCACCAGCAGACCCGGGACAGGGCACGAGCAGTACTTC. Its protein product is CATSRPGTGHEQYF.

This rearrangement joins TRBV7-8 to TRBJ2-3; TRBD2 matches at 9 bases. This CDR3 region has 16 residues. V gave up 0 bases and J gave up 0 bases; unmatched junction bases: 1. The germline V gene encodes CDR1 SGHVS and CDR2 FQNEAQ. CDR3 coding DNA: TGTGCCAGCAGCTTAGCGGCGGGAGGGAGCACAGATACGCAGTATTTT. Translated: CASSLAAGGSTDTQYF.

The chain links TRBV28 to TRBJ1-3, with TRBD1 identical over 7 bases. The CDR3 loop spans 15 amino acids. With 2 bases clipped from V and 4 bases from J, the junction kept 5 bases outside the gene matches. Germline CDR1 reads MDHEN; CDR2 reads SYDVKM. CDR3 in amino acids: CASSLAGGKGNTIYF. The DNA for the CDR3 is TGTGCCAGCAGTTTAGCAGGGGGTAAAGGAAACACCATATATTTT.

The CDR3 spells CATSRSGILRQPQHF. CDR3 sequence (DNA): TGCGCCACCTCGCGGTCTGGTATTTTACGTCAGCCCCAGCATTTT. The chain recombines TRBV5-1 with TRBJ1-5; D is unresolved. Germline-derived CDR1 and CDR2 are SGHRS and YFSETQ. The CDR3 runs to 15 residues. The V end lost 9 bases, the J end lost 6 bases, and 22 bases lay between the germline ends.

The V call is TRBV7-6, the J call TRBJ2-5; maybe TRBD1 (6 bases). This CDR3 has 14 residues. Trimming stripped 1 base from V and 6 bases from J, with 12 bases between. The V gene's germline CDR1 is SGHVS and CDR2 FNYEAQ. The CDR3 loop is CASSLGQGRKTQYF. In nucleotides, the CDR3 is TGTGCCAGCAGCTTAGGTCAGGGGCGAAAGACCCAGTACTTC. The complete variable domain, with remaining parts taken from reference TRBV7-6 and TRBJ2-5, reads GAGVSQSPRYKVTKRGQDVALRCDPISGHVSLYWYRQALGQGPEFLTYFNYEAQQDKSGLPNDRFSAERPEGSISTLTIQRTEQRDSAMYRCASSLGQGRKTQYFGPGTRLLVL.

The chain recombines TRBV27 with TRBJ1-1, with D maybe TRBD1 (6 bases). The CDR3 has 13 amino acids. Looked up from germline, CDR1 is MNHEY and CDR2 is SMNVEV (reference sequence). The V end lost 2 bases, the J end lost 5 bases, and 9 bases lay between the germline ends. Here the CDR3 reads CASSLGGTTEAFF. The DNA for the CDR3 is TGTGCCAGCAGTTTAGGGGGGACAACTGAAGCTTTCTTT.

V usage is TRBV30 and J usage is TRBJ2-7; 7 bases fit TRBD1. There are 14 residues in the CDR3. V shed 8 bases, J shed 1 base, and the junction held 11 bases outside the gene matches. Germline CDR1 and CDR2: GTSNPN and SVGIG (reference sequence). CDR3 in DNA: TGTGCCGCTCGGGACAGTACGTCTTCCTACGAGCAGTACTTC. This translates into CAARDSTSSYEQYF.

The chain carries TRBV2 and TRBJ1-2; 8 nucleotides line up with TRBD1. The CDR3 contains 14 residues. Trimming cost V 11 bases and J 2 bases; bases outside gene matches: 10. From germline, CDR1 is SNHLY and CDR2 FYNNEI. CDR3 DNA sequence: TGTGCCGGAACCGACAGGGGTGGCAACTATGGCTACACCTTC. It translates to CAGTDRGGNYGYTF.